This TCR beta chain derives from a study of CXCR3-negative and CXCR3-positive naive CD8 T cells. Study results and limitations: In CXCR3-positive naive cells, the TRB CDR3s were more hydrophobic than in CXCR3-negative naive cells.

The method, 5' RACE with UMI labels, was used to prepare the TRB cDNA libraries. Reanalyzing the 5' RACE reads, TCRdb keeps one entry per CDR3 protein, without DNA. The sample has fewer than 90,000 distinct CDR3 sequences. The CDR3 spans 13 residues. Germline V gene lookup returns CDR1 DFQATT and CDR2 SNEGSKA (reference sequence). A remark on this clonotype: The target antigen is unknown.

The rearrangement uses TRBV20-1 and TRBJ2-7; TCRdb calls TRBD1, which cannot be checked without DNA. Sequenced input: naive CXCR3+ CD8+ T cells from blood. Noted subset: CD45RO-CCR7+CD27+CD95- naive CD8+ T cells expressing CXCR3 (TNR3+). This receptor was identified in a human donor in good health. Some clones in this sample may be carry-over from other donors' samples. CDR3 protein: CSVEDRLSYEQYF.